One sample yielded the 4 T cell receptor beta chains listed below, sequenced in a study of T-cell reconstitution after alpha-beta-depleted transplantation in children. Unique molecular identifiers were incorporated during preparation of the TCRbeta library. TCRdb reprocessed the PCR reads with MiXCR, giving one entry per CDR3 protein. Counted here are 250,000 to 350,000 distinct CDR3 sequences, about a quarter occurring once; the ten biggest clones make up approximately 11%. The sequences come from PBMCs, mostly from graft donor cells, collected 180 days after TCRalphabeta/CD19-depleted stem cell transplant. These receptors came from a male patient younger than 18 who had a stem cell transplant for acute lymphoblastic leukemia, so the T cells may come from the graft donor.

The sample holds a few counts of this clonotype. The gene calls are TRBV9 and TRBJ2-7; D not resolved. Trimming left V 7 bases short and J 1 base short, with 12 bases between. The CDR3 spans 13 residues. The germline V gene has CDR1 SGDLS and CDR2 YYNGEE. CDR3 nucleotides: TGTGCCAGCGGGCGAGGCCTTTCCTACGAGCAGTACTTC. This sequence encodes CASGRGLSYEQYF.

This clonotype was detected only a few times. The chain couples TRBV3-1 to TRBJ2-1; 9 nucleotides match TRBD2. Losses at the gene ends were 0 bases for V and 7 bases for J; bases not matched to a gene: 7. The CDR3 extends over 16 amino acids. Per germline, CDR1 LGHDT and CDR2 YNNKEL (reference sequence). The CDR3 here is CASSQDGTSTGNEQFF. The CDR3 DNA follows: TGTGCCAGCAGCCAAGACGGGACTAGCACCGGTAATGAGCAGTTCTTC.

The CDR3 DNA reads as TGTGCCAGCAGCGTAGACCCAAATGGCCCAGGAGAGACCCAGTACTTC. Amino acid sequence: CASSVDPNGPGETQYF. The gene calls are TRBV9 and TRBJ2-5; D not certain. V lost 0 bases and J lost 4, with 16 bases in between. The length of the CDR3 is 16 residues. The germline V gene has CDR1 SGDLS and CDR2 YYNGEE.

This clonotype was seen a few times. The J gene is TRBJ2-7, the V gene TRBV5-6; D unresolved. The CDR3 consists of 14 residues. CDR1 SGHDT and CDR2 YYEEEE come from the germline V gene. The V end was cut by 2 bases, the J end by 4 bases, with 13 bases between. The CDR3 DNA follows: TGTGCCAGCAGCTTACCGAGACATCGTTACGAGCAGTACTTC. The encoded protein is CASSLPRHRYEQYF.